The source of this T cell receptor beta chain is a study of Graves' ophthalmopathy and Graves' hyperthyroidism. A note on this clonotype: Just one base apart from a much larger clone, this may be a read error. It is likely a read error, because the conserved phenylalanine at the end of the CDR3 is missing.

Scientists amplified the TCR beta CDR3 regions from RNA transcripts. An initial RT-PCR round employing HTBI primers preceded a second-round multiplex PCR. TCRdb recomputed calls from the multiplex PCR reads with MiXCR, one row per CDR3 protein. Found here are 500,000 to 600,000 distinct CDR3 sequences, roughly 40% of them singletons; the top ten hold less than 4.5%. The CDR3 extends over 13 amino acids. The junction had 1 base not matched to a gene; V was cut back by 6 bases and J by 1 base. The germline V gene encodes CDR1 SNHLY and CDR2 FYNNEI. The source of this sequence is an adult man with Graves' hyperthyroidism. The rearrangement links TRBV2 to TRBJ1-1; 8 nucleotides match TRBD1. Material for sequencing was peripheral blood or thyroid tissue (not recorded which). Here the CDR3 DNA reads TGTGCCAGCAGGACAGGGGCGAACACTGAAGCTTTCCTT. Translated, it gives CASRTGANTEAFL.